One and the same sample provided the 15 T cell receptor beta chains below, sequenced in a study of control samples from healthy donors and cancer patients. The method was immunoSEQ multiplex PCR; TCRdb's version includes in-frame clones alone and lacks a portion of them. The sample lists approximately 150,000 clones, approximately 91% occurring once. What was sequenced was blood. The receptors shown here come from a man in his thirties or forties in good health.

V and J are TRBV6-1 and TRBJ1-2; D is unresolved. V lost 2 bases to trimming and J lost 4 bases, with 11 bases between them. The CDR3 has 14 residues. The germline V gene has CDR1 MNHNS and CDR2 SASEGT. The CDR3 DNA reads as TGTGCCAGCAGTGAAACGGCCGTAGGCTATGGCTACACCTTC. Its translation: CASSETAVGYGYTF.

V usage is TRBV30 and J usage is TRBJ2-2; possibly TRBD1 for D (6 bases). CDR1 and CDR2 (germline): GTSNPN, SVGIG (reference sequence). The V end was cut by 3 bases, the J end by 3 bases, with 14 bases between. This CDR3 is built from 15 residues. The CDR3 region is CAWSVKTGYTGELFF. The CDR3 DNA sequence: TGTGCCTGGAGCGTGAAGACAGGCTACACCGGGGAGCTGTTTTTT.

The chain recombines TRBV6-9 with TRBJ1-1; 10 bases align to TRBD1. Germline lookup yields CDR1 MNHGY and CDR2 SVAAGI. The CDR3 loop spans 16 amino acids. V lost 1 base and J lost 5; bases outside the gene matches: 7. DNA of the CDR3: TGTGCCAGCAGTTATTTTAAGGACAGGGGGGGGACTGAAGCTTTCTTT. It translates to CASSYFKDRGGTEAFF.

This clone was seen only once. The chain links TRBV7-6 to TRBJ2-7; D is unclear. The CDR3 sequence is 13 residues long. Trimming stripped 2 bases from V and 5 bases from J, with 10 bases between. Germline lookup yields CDR1 SGHVS and CDR2 FNYEAQ. CDR3 region: CASSLTSTHEQYF. The CDR3 bases are TGTGCCAGCAGCTTAACCTCGACCCACGAGCAGTACTTC.

The chain carries TRBV27 and TRBJ2-7, with TRBD2 matching 9 bases. This CDR3 spans 15 amino acids. The germline V gene has CDR1 MNHEY and CDR2 SMNVEV (reference sequence). The junction had 4 bases not matched to a gene; V was cut back by 2 bases and J by 2 bases. The chain's CDR3 is CASSLSLAGPYEQYF. Here the CDR3 DNA reads TGTGCCAGCAGTTTAAGTCTAGCGGGACCCTACGAGCAGTACTTC.

The chain uses TRBV7-9 and TRBJ2-1; TRBD2 matches 14 bases. With 2 bases clipped from V and 2 bases from J, the junction kept 5 bases outside the gene matches. The CDR3 has 18 amino acids. Germline V gives CDR1 SEHNR, CDR2 FQNEAQ (reference sequence). The CDR3 bases are TGTGCCAGCAGCTTACCGACTAGCGGGGGGGATACCTACAATGAGCAGTTCTTC. It encodes CASSLPTSGGDTYNEQFF.

The CDR3 bases are TGTGCCAGCGGGGGCAATCAGCCCCAGCATTTT. It encodes CASGGNQPQHF. The V call is TRBV2, the J call TRBJ1-5; the D is unclear. Germline V gene sequence: CDR1 SNHLY, CDR2 FYNNEI. V lost 8 bases, J lost 2 bases, and 4 bases lay in between. The CDR3 sequence is 11 residues long.

This rearrangement joins TRBV19 to TRBJ1-6, with 11 bases that match TRBD1. The CDR3 loop spans 14 amino acids. The V gene's germline CDR1 is LNHDA and CDR2 SQIVND (reference sequence). V was pared by 4 bases and J by 9 bases, with 2 bases of the junction left unmatched. The CDR3, as DNA: TGTGCCAGTAGTACAGGGACAGGGGGTTCACCCCTCCACTTT. Its translation: CASSTGTGGSPLHF. The complete variable domain, with remaining parts taken from reference TRBV19 and TRBJ1-6, reads DGGITQSPKYLFRKEGQNVTLSCEQNLNHDAMYWYRQDPGQGLRLIYYSQIVNDFQKGDIAEGYSVSREKKESFPLTVTSAQKNPTAFYLCASSTGTGGSPLHFGNGTRLTVT.

The chain carries TRBV5-4 and TRBJ2-3, with D uncertain. The CDR3 has 13 residues. The ends were cut back, 4 bases at V and 5 bases at J, with 11 bases in the middle. Germline assignment: CDR1 SGHNT and CDR2 YYREEE (reference sequence). Here the CDR3 DNA reads TGTGCCAGCAGCGGCGTGCATTTAGATACGCAGTATTTT. It translates to CASSGVHLDTQYF. Variable domain in full (rest from reference TRBV5-4 and TRBJ2-3): ETGVTQSPTHLIKTRGQQVTLRCSSQSGHNTVSWYQQALGQGPQFIFQYYREEENGRGNFPPRFSGLQFPNYSSELNVNALELDDSALYLCASSGVHLDTQYFGPGTRLTVL.

This clone was observed a handful of times. The genes are TRBV11-2 and TRBJ2-7, with a weak D call TRBD1 (5 bases). The CDR3 runs to 11 residues. V was clipped by 4 bases and J by 7 bases, with 8 bases between them. The V gene's germline CDR1 is SGHAT and CDR2 FQNNGV. Written as DNA, the CDR3 is TGTGCCAGCAGCTCGCGACAGGAGCAGTACTTC. This gives the protein CASSSRQEQYF.

This chain joins TRBV11-2 and TRBJ1-2; TRBD1 matches at 8 bases. V shed 5 bases, J shed 7 bases, and the junction held 6 bases outside the gene matches. Germline-derived CDR1 and CDR2 are SGHAT and FQNNGV. The CDR3 loop spans 13 amino acids. CDR3 amino acids: CASSTAGGSGYTF. The CDR3 DNA reads as TGTGCCAGCAGCACCGCAGGGGGCTCTGGCTACACCTTC.

This chain joins TRBV6-1 and TRBJ1-5; no firm D call. Trimming stripped 1 base from V and 5 bases from J, with 3 bases between. The germline CDR1 and CDR2 sequences are MNHNS and SASEGT. The CDR3 is 12 amino acids. The CDR3 DNA is TGTGCCAGCAGTGAAGGGGATCAGCCCCAGCATTTT. It translates to CASSEGDQPQHF.

J is TRBJ2-7 and V is TRBV4-1; no clear D. Germline CDR1 and CDR2: MGHRA and YSYEKL. CDR3 length: 13 amino acids. Trimming cost V 3 bases and J 4 bases, with 10 bases left between them. The CDR3 is CASSQGIEYEQYF. DNA for the CDR3: TGCGCCAGCAGCCAGGGAATAGAATACGAGCAGTACTTC.

The chain couples TRBV15 to TRBJ1-2; D might be TRBD1 (6 bases). The germline V gene has CDR1 LNHNV and CDR2 YYDKDF (reference sequence). The CDR3 runs 16 residues. Trimming cost V 0 bases and J 4 bases, with 15 bases left between them. The CDR3 nucleotides read TGTGCCACCAGCAGAGAATCACCGGGGGCGGGCTATGGCTACACCTTC. Translation: CATSRESPGAGYGYTF. Based on the CDR3 plus reference TRBV15 and TRBJ1-2, the full variable domain is DAMVIQNPRYQVTQFGKPVTLSCSQTLNHNVMYWYQQKSSQAPKLLFHYYDKDFNNEADTPDNFQSRRPNTSFCFLDIRSPGLGDTAMYLCATSRESPGAGYGYTFGSGTRLTVV.

The CDR3 loop reads CASSISGGKNQPQHF. The CDR3 DNA sequence: TGTGCCAGCAGCATATCGGGGGGGAAGAATCAGCCCCAGCATTTT. J is TRBJ1-5 and V is TRBV9; a possible D gene is TRBD1 (5 bases). The CDR3 loop spans 15 amino acids. V lost 4 bases and J 4 bases, leaving 15 bases between the germline ends. CDR1 SGDLS and CDR2 YYNGEE come from the germline V gene.